One and the same sample provided the 28 T cell receptor beta chains below, sequenced in a study of vaccination effects on CD4 cells after COVID-19. No antigen is known for these receptors. Prior to sequencing, the ViraFEST assay stimulated PBMC with viral peptide pools, which expanded the antigen-specific CD4+ T cells. Subsequent to a culture period of 10 to 11 days, CD4+ T cells were isolated. PCR confirmed that the person was infected with SARS-CoV-2 between March and December 2020. Data came from immunoSEQ multiplex PCR; TCRdb stores just in-frame clones and leaves some out. The sample has fewer than 30,000 clones, about 80% seen once. This material consisted of CD4+ T cells from PBMCs cultured with HCoV-NL63 spike peptides, taken before COVID-19 vaccination. All receptors derive from a human donor who had a prior SARS-CoV-2 infection.

The chain joins TRBV27 to TRBJ1-5, with D hard to call. CDR3 size: 13 residues. V lost 0 bases, J lost 5 bases, and 5 bases lay in between. Germline V gene lookup returns CDR1 MNHEY and CDR2 SMNVEV (reference sequence). CDR3 region: CASSLSGYQPQHF. The CDR3 region has the DNA TGTGCCAGCAGTTTATCAGGGTATCAGCCCCAGCATTTT.

The chain combines TRBV7-9 with TRBJ2-2, with D possibly being TRBD1 (7 bases). This CDR3 has 17 residues. V dropped 4 bases and J dropped 5 bases, with 20 bases sitting between them. CDR1 SEHNR and CDR2 FQNEAQ come from the germline V gene (reference sequence). The CDR3 here is CASSYTGVGGLTGELFF. CDR3 in DNA: TGTGCCAGCAGCTACACGGGGGTAGGGGGCCTAACCGGGGAGCTGTTTTTT.

The chain links TRBV5-1 to TRBJ2-3; D tentatively fits TRBD1 or TRBD2 (5 bases each). The CDR3 sequence is 15 residues long. V dropped 5 bases and J dropped 5 bases, with 18 bases sitting between them. Per the germline V gene, CDR1 is SGHRS and CDR2 is YFSETQ. CDR3 in amino acids: CASSGEGTQGDTQYF. CDR3 DNA sequence: TGCGCCAGCAGTGGTGAAGGGACCCAGGGAGATACGCAGTATTTT.

This rearrangement joins TRBV5-6 to TRBJ2-7; 14 nucleotides line up with TRBD2. Unmatched junction bases numbered 3, after V lost 4 bases and J lost 3 bases. In germline, CDR1 is SGHDT, CDR2 YYEEEE. CDR3 length: 15 residues. In nucleotides, the CDR3 is TGTGCCAGCAGCCACGGGACTAGCGGGAGCTACGAGCAGTACTTC. Translation: CASSHGTSGSYEQYF.

With respect to this clone: Other DNA sequences in this sample translate to the same CDR3. The chain carries TRBV5-1 and TRBJ1-5; weak D call: TRBD1 (5 bases). Germline CDR1 is SGHRS and CDR2 is YFSETQ. The CDR3 length is 13 residues. Trimming left V 0 bases short and J 7 bases short, with 8 bases between. As DNA, the CDR3 is TGCGCCAGCAGCTTGGGGGGGGACCAGCCCCAGCATTTT. Translation gives CASSLGGDQPQHF.

This rearrangement joins TRBV7-2 to TRBJ2-7; perhaps D is TRBD1 or TRBD2 (6 bases each). This CDR3 has 15 amino acids. V was clipped by 5 bases and J by 3 bases, with 17 bases between them. The germline V gene encodes CDR1 SGHTA and CDR2 FQGNSA. The CDR3 spells CASSTTWGDNYEQYF. In DNA form, the CDR3 reads TGTGCCAGCAGCACTACCTGGGGGGACAACTACGAGCAGTACTTC.

This clone was counted between two and nine times. The gene calls are TRBV7-2 and TRBJ2-6; D possibly corresponds to TRBD1 (6 bases). The CDR3 runs 15 residues. The germline V and J ends were trimmed by 6 bases and 4 bases, with 13 bases remaining between them. The germline V gene encodes CDR1 SGHTA and CDR2 FQGNSA. CDR3 nucleotides: TGTGCCAGCAGGACTACAGGGCAGGGGGCCAACGTCCTGACTTTC. Amino acids: CASRTTGQGANVLTF.

The V call is TRBV9, the J call TRBJ2-5, with unresolved D. The V end was cut by 0 bases, the J end by 1 base, with 7 bases between. CDR1 SGDLS and CDR2 YYNGEE come from the germline V gene. There are 14 residues in the CDR3. CDR3 region: CASSVVPGQETQYF. The CDR3, as DNA: TGTGCCAGCAGCGTAGTTCCAGGCCAAGAGACCCAGTACTTC.

CDR3 loop: CASSSTGGSNEQYF. For the CDR3, the DNA is TGTGCCAGCAGCTCAACAGGGGGGAGTAACGAGCAGTACTTC. The chain employs TRBV5-4 and TRBJ2-7, with TRBD1 matching 8 bases. V trimming: 3 bases; J trimming: 5 bases; junction bases outside the gene matches: 7. The CDR3 loop spans 14 amino acids. Germline V gene data show CDR1 as SGHNT and CDR2 as YYREEE (reference sequence).

Note on this clone: The junction departs from germline at one end; a sequencing error may be responsible. The chain employs TRBV7-7 and TRBJ2-1; 9 bases are a match to TRBD2. The CDR3 is made up of 17 amino acids. Germline V gene sequence: CDR1 SSHAT, CDR2 FNYEAQ (reference sequence). The CDR3 reads CASSLGTGTSSYNEQFF. The DNA of the CDR3 is TGTGCTAGCAGCTTAGGAACCGGGACTAGCAGTTACAATGAGCAGTTCTTC.

The chain has TRBV9 and TRBJ2-1; a possible D gene is TRBD2 (5 bases). Germline CDR1 SGDLS, CDR2 YYNGEE. This CDR3 has 15 amino acids. V lost 2 bases to trimming and J lost 9 bases, with 18 bases between them. The CDR3 loop reads CASSVFDSGYVEQFF. The CDR3 region has the DNA TGTGCCAGCAGCGTGTTTGACTCGGGATATGTTGAGCAGTTCTTC.

The V gene is TRBV11-3, the J gene TRBJ2-5; TRBD1 agrees at 8 bases. Germline values: CDR1 SGHNT, CDR2 YENEEA. V trimming: 3 bases; J trimming: 6 bases; junction bases outside the gene matches: 9. The CDR3 is 15 residues long. CDR3 amino acids: CASSFETGDIQTQYF. As DNA, the CDR3 is TGTGCCAGCAGCTTCGAGACAGGGGACATACAGACCCAGTACTTC.

V is TRBV9 and J is TRBJ2-7, with TRBD2 matching 9 bases. Germline loops: CDR1 SGDLS, CDR2 YYNGEE. V lost 4 bases, J lost 3 bases, and 11 bases stayed unmatched. The length of the CDR3 is 16 residues. CDR3 DNA: TGTGCCAGCAGCTCCCACTCCGGGACTAGCCTCTACGAGCAGTACTTC. This translates into CASSSHSGTSLYEQYF. Drawing the rest from reference TRBV9 and TRBJ2-7, the complete variable domain is DSGVTQTPKHLITATGQRVTLRCSPRSGDLSVYWYQQSLDQGLQFLIQYYNGEERAKGNILERFSAQQFPDLHSELNLSSLELGDSALYFCASSSHSGTSLYEQYFGPGTRLTVT.

The V and J genes are TRBV5-1 and TRBJ2-5; D not resolved. Germline V gives CDR1 SGHRS, CDR2 YFSETQ. The V end lost 0 bases, the J end lost 3 bases, and 9 bases lay between the germline ends. The CDR3 loop spans 14 amino acids. CDR3 loop: CASSLALGKETQYF. CDR3 in DNA: TGCGCCAGCAGCTTGGCCTTGGGAAAAGAGACCCAGTACTTC.

The chain carries TRBV15 and TRBJ2-3; 15 bases line up with TRBD2. Losses at the gene ends were 0 bases for V and 1 base for J; bases not matched to a gene: 8. Germline values: CDR1 LNHNV, CDR2 YYDKDF (reference sequence). The CDR3 is made up of 20 amino acids. The CDR3 reads CATSRDLGTSGGFGTDTQYF. As DNA, the CDR3 is TGTGCCACCAGCAGAGATCTTGGGACTAGCGGGGGGTTCGGCACAGATACGCAGTATTTT.

This clone occurred a few times. This sequence joins TRBV2 and TRBJ2-6, with 7 bases identical to TRBD1. Per germline, CDR1 SNHLY and CDR2 FYNNEI. The CDR3 is 16 residues long. J was trimmed by 0 bases and V by 8 bases; bases with no gene match: 7. CDR3 loop: CASYLGQTSGANVLTF. Here the CDR3 DNA reads TGTGCCAGCTACCTGGGACAGACCTCTGGGGCCAACGTCCTGACTTTC.

This chain joins TRBV24-1 and TRBJ2-2; D gene uncertain. V gave up 4 bases and J gave up 3 bases, with 8 bases separating them. Germline lookup yields CDR1 KGHDR and CDR2 SFDVKD. CDR3 length: 14 amino acids. CDR3: CATSEPRDTGELFF. CDR3 in DNA: TGTGCCACCAGTGAACCCAGAGACACCGGGGAGCTGTTTTTT.

The rearrangement joins TRBV5-1 to TRBJ2-7, with 14 bases lining up with TRBD2. Germline assignment: CDR1 SGHRS and CDR2 YFSETQ. This CDR3 has 16 residues. Trimming removed 4 bases from V and 12 bases from J; junction bases left unmatched: 15. The CDR3 reads CASSPLPGLAGVRVYF. The CDR3 bases are TGCGCCAGCAGCCCACTGCCGGGACTAGCGGGGGTGAGGGTGTACTTC. The full variable domain, rest sourced from reference TRBV5-1 and TRBJ2-7, is KAGVTQTPRYLIKTRGQQVTLSCSPISGHRSVSWYQQTPGQGLQFLFEYFSETQRNKGNFPGRFSGRQFSNSRSEMNVSTLELGDSALYLCASSPLPGLAGVRVYFGPGTRLTVT.

CDR3 loop: CASSVGGQGYGYTF. The CDR3 nucleotides read TGTGCCAGCAGCGTGGGGGGACAGGGGTATGGCTACACCTTC. This chain links TRBV5-4 with TRBJ1-2, with 10 positions matching TRBD1. CDR1 is SGHNT, CDR2 YYREEE, per germline (reference sequence). This CDR3 has 14 amino acids. With 4 bases clipped from V and 5 bases from J, the junction kept 5 bases outside the gene matches.

The count of this clone is one. The chain employs TRBV7-9 and TRBJ2-5, with 9 bases aligning to TRBD2. J was trimmed by 2 bases and V by 5 bases; bases with no gene match: 6. The CDR3 sequence is 15 residues long. Germline values: CDR1 SEHNR, CDR2 FQNEAQ (reference sequence). CDR3 protein: CASSQGLALQETQYF. CDR3 coding DNA: TGTGCCAGCAGCCAGGGACTAGCACTTCAAGAGACCCAGTACTTC.

The V gene is TRBV2, the J gene TRBJ1-2; D is unresolved. The CDR3 is 14 residues long. CDR1 is SNHLY, CDR2 FYNNEI, per germline. Trimming cost V 6 bases and J 2 bases, with 13 bases left between them. Written as DNA, the CDR3 is TGTGCCAGCAGAATAGGCCGACCCAACTATGGCTACACCTTC. It translates to CASRIGRPNYGYTF.

The V gene is TRBV6-5, the J gene TRBJ1-2; the D is unclear. This CDR3 is built from 16 residues. Trimming shortened V by 1 base and J by 2 bases, and 14 bases separated the two germline ends. Germline V gene sequence: CDR1 MNHEY, CDR2 SVGAGI. CDR3 nucleotides: TGTGCCAGCAGTTACTGCTGTCCTCTCTCAAACTATGGCTACACCTTC. It codes for CASSYCCPLSNYGYTF.

The chain carries TRBV30 and TRBJ2-4; 12 bases align to TRBD2. The CDR3 is 12 amino acids. The germline V gene encodes CDR1 GTSNPN and CDR2 SVGIG (reference sequence). J gave up 7 bases and V 5 bases, and 0 bases lay outside the gene matches. DNA of the CDR3: TGTGCCTGGGGACTAGCGGGGAACATTCAGTACTTC. Protein product: CAWGLAGNIQYF.

The chain joins TRBV27 to TRBJ2-7; D assignment may be TRBD1 or TRBD2 (6 bases each). The CDR3 has 15 residues. V gave up 3 bases and J gave up 7 bases, with 19 bases separating them. Germline V gene sequence: CDR1 MNHEY, CDR2 SMNVEV (reference sequence). CDR3 bases: TGTGCCAGCAGTTTTTTAAGGGGGGCACTTTGGGAGCAGTACTTC. It encodes CASSFLRGALWEQYF.

The chain links TRBV5-4 to TRBJ2-3; 7 bases map to TRBD2. The ends lost 4 bases at V and 2 bases at J; junction bases unmatched: 10. This CDR3 region has 16 residues. Germline assignment: CDR1 SGHNT and CDR2 YYREEE (reference sequence). CDR3 coding DNA: TGTGCCAGCAGCCGAATGGGGGGGGACTCCACAGATACGCAGTATTTT. Translating gives CASSRMGGDSTDTQYF. The full variable domain, in which reference TRBV5-4 and TRBJ2-3 provide the parts outside the CDR3, is ETGVTQSPTHLIKTRGQQVTLRCSSQSGHNTVSWYQQALGQGPQFIFQYYREEENGRGNFPPRFSGLQFPNYSSELNVNALELDDSALYLCASSRMGGDSTDTQYFGPGTRLTVL.

The chain couples TRBV7-8 to TRBJ2-7; no firm D call. The CDR3 spans 14 residues. CDR1 is SGHVS, CDR2 FQNEAQ, per germline. V was clipped by 5 bases and J by 2 bases, with 13 bases between them. The DNA of the CDR3 is TGTGCCAGCAGCCTAAGTGTGCCGACCTACGAGCAGTACTTC. This gives the protein CASSLSVPTYEQYF.

V and J are TRBV4-2 and TRBJ1-5, with 9 bases fitting TRBD1. Germline CDR1 reads LGHNA; CDR2 reads YNFKEQ. The CDR3 is 16 amino acids. V trimming: 0 bases; J trimming: 7 bases; junction bases outside the gene matches: 7. The DNA for the CDR3 is TGTGCCAGCAGCCAAGATCCGGGACAGGGAGGCCAGCCCCAGCATTTT. Encoded protein: CASSQDPGQGGQPQHF.

The genes are TRBV5-4 and TRBJ1-1; possible D gene TRBD1, 6 bases. Germline loops: CDR1 SGHNT, CDR2 YYREEE (reference sequence). This CDR3 has 14 amino acids. Trimming took off 0 bases at V and 3 bases at J, with 9 bases between the two ends. The CDR3, as DNA: TGTGCCAGCAGCTTGGACCAGGGGTACACTGAAGCTTTCTTT. Its protein product is CASSLDQGYTEAFF.